This T cell receptor (delta chain) is from a study of γδ T cells in repeated Plasmodium falciparum infection. Vgamma9/Vdelta2+ and Vdelta2-negative gammadelta T cells were flow-sorted from PBMC for bulk sequencing. TCRdb re-called the multiplex PCR reads through CATT. This table has more than 70,000 delta-chain clones, approximately 0.92% appearing once. CDR1 and CDR2 (germline): GEAIGNYY, EKD. The CDR3 has 15 residues. Deletions cut 0 bases from V and 4 bases from J, with 14 bases between. This clone is medium-sized by share. This receptor was taken from a pool of human donors (malaria-infected and uninfected, not separated). V usage is TRDV2 and J usage is TRDJ1; possibly TRDD3 for D (6 bases). The sample comprised gamma-delta T cells from blood. The CDR3 spells CACDTVLGKGDKLIF. CDR3 DNA: TGTGCCTGTGACACCGTGCTGGGGAAGGGCGATAAACTCATCTTT.